One T cell receptor beta chain is described in this entry. This specimen comes from a study of siplizumab effects on memory and regulatory T cells. CDR1 and CDR2 from the germline V gene are SEHNR and FQNEAQ (reference sequence). The ends were cut back, 7 bases at V and 0 bases at J, with 10 bases in the middle. The CDR3 totals 14 residues. The table came from immunoSEQ multiplex PCR; TCRdb's copy has only in-frame clones and leaves some out. The data hold 90,000 to 95,000 clones, with 96% observed a single time. This TCR derives from a human donor in good health. The sample taken for sequencing was naive CD4+ T cells sorted from blood. The chain has TRBV7-9 and TRBJ1-3; D gene ambiguous. Written as DNA, the CDR3 is TGTGCCAGCAACCTGGACCGCTCTGGAAACACCATATATTTT. It is translated as CASNLDRSGNTIYF.